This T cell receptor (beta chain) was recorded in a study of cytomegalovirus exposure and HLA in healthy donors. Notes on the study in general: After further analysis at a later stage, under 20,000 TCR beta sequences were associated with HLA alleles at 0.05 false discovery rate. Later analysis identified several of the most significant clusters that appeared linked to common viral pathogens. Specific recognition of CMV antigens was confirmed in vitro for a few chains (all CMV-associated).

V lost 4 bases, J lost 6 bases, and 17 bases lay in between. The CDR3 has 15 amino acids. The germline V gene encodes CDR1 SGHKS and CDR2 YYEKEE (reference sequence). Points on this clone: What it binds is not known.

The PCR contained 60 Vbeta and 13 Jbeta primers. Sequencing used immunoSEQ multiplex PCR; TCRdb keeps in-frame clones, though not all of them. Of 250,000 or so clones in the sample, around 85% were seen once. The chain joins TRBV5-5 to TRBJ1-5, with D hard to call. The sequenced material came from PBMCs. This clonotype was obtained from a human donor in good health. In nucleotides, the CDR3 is TGTGCCAGCAGCCCAAGGACGTGGGAGGGTCAGCCCCAGCATTTT. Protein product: CASSPRTWEGQPQHF.